Listed here are 31 T cell receptor beta chains from one sample, sequenced in a study of blood T cell repertoires in COVID-19. This table comes from immunoSEQ multiplex PCR, and its TCRdb copy is limited to in-frame clones, with some not included. The table shows approximately 200,000 clones, with roughly four fifths occurring only once. Sequenced input: peripheral blood. These receptor sequences come from a woman between 50 and 59 years old with acute or convalescent COVID-19.

There are a few counts of this clone. This chain connects TRBV27 to TRBJ2-2, with 7 bases fitting TRBD1. The CDR3 is made up of 15 amino acids. CDR1 is MNHEY, CDR2 SMNVEV, per germline (reference sequence). The V segment lost 7 bases and the J segment 2 bases; nucleotides outside the gene matches: 7. The CDR3: CASTNGQDNTGELFF. The CDR3 bases are TGTGCCAGCACCAACGGACAGGATAACACCGGGGAGCTGTTTTTT.

The rearrangement joins TRBV18 to TRBJ1-6; possible D gene TRBD1, 5 bases. Germline lookup yields CDR1 KGHSH and CDR2 LQKENI. The CDR3 covers 13 residues. The V end was cut by 5 bases, the J end by 7 bases, with 9 bases between. CDR3 in amino acids: CASSSSGNSPLHF. The CDR3 DNA sequence: TGTGCCAGCTCATCCTCAGGGAATTCACCCCTCCACTTT.

This clone was found once. This chain joins TRBV10-1 and TRBJ1-5; 7 nucleotides line up with TRBD1. J was trimmed by 2 bases and V by 8 bases; bases with no gene match: 12. This CDR3 is built from 16 residues. The germline V gene has CDR1 WNHNN and CDR2 SYGVQD (reference sequence). CDR3 DNA: TGCGCCAGCCCCTGGACAGGACGGGGTGGCAATCAGCCCCAGCATTTT. Translation: CASPWTGRGGNQPQHF.

The V and J genes are TRBV6-5 and TRBJ2-7; 8 positions match TRBD1. With 0 bases clipped from V and 4 bases from J, the junction kept 5 bases outside the gene matches. The CDR3 runs 15 residues. Germline V CDR1 and CDR2: MNHEY, SVGAGI. CDR3 in amino acids: CASSYSGDRLYEQYF. Written as DNA, the CDR3 is TGTGCCAGCAGTTACTCGGGGGACAGGTTGTACGAGCAGTACTTC.

This sequence joins TRBV7-8 and TRBJ2-7; 7 bases agree with TRBD1. The V segment lost 0 bases and the J segment 3 bases; nucleotides outside the gene matches: 11. The CDR3 covers 17 residues. Germline-derived CDR1 and CDR2 are SGHVS and FQNEAQ. CDR3 loop: CASSLAPPGRQGYEQYF. CDR3 nucleotides: TGTGCCAGCAGCTTAGCCCCCCCTGGGAGACAGGGCTACGAGCAGTACTTC.

V gene TRBV6-5 combines with J gene TRBJ2-5; weak D call: TRBD2 (5 bases). Germline-derived CDR1 and CDR2 are MNHEY and SVGAGI. Trimming pared 8 bases from V and 0 bases from J, leaving 16 bases between. This CDR3 comprises 15 residues. CDR3 residues: CASGKDSTYQETQYF. The DNA for the CDR3 is TGTGCCAGCGGGAAGGACTCGACGTACCAAGAGACCCAGTACTTC.

The chain carries TRBV4-1 and TRBJ2-1, with 8 bases matching TRBD2. There are 15 residues in the CDR3. Looked up from germline, CDR1 is MGHRA and CDR2 is YSYEKL. V was pared by 5 bases and J by 3 bases, with 6 bases of the junction left unmatched. The CDR3: CASSYREGLYNEQFF. The DNA for the CDR3 is TGCGCCAGCAGCTATCGGGAGGGCCTCTACAATGAGCAGTTCTTC.

Worth noting for this clone: Distinct nucleotide sequences in the sample also encode this CDR3. CDR3: CASSPRTGNTEAFF. In nucleotides, the CDR3 is TGTGCCAGCAGCCCCAGGACAGGGAACACTGAAGCTTTCTTT. This chain joins TRBV6-2 or TRBV6-3 and TRBJ1-1, with 7 bases lining up with TRBD1. The ends lost 6 bases at V and 1 base at J; junction bases unmatched: 5. This CDR3 region has 14 residues. The germline V gene has CDR1 MNHEY and CDR2 SVGEGT.

The chain employs TRBV7-9 and TRBJ2-1, with D possibly matching TRBD2 (5 bases). The germline gives CDR1 SEHNR, CDR2 FQNEAQ (reference sequence). The CDR3 is 13 amino acids. The ends were cut back, 1 base at V and 9 bases at J, with 10 bases in the middle. The CDR3 sequence is CASSLEALGEQFF. The CDR3, as DNA: TGTGCCAGCAGCTTAGAGGCACTAGGTGAGCAGTTCTTC.

In this sample, this clone turned up once. The V gene is TRBV9, the J gene TRBJ2-4; the D is unclear. The CDR3 consists of 14 residues. Germline assignment: CDR1 SGDLS and CDR2 YYNGEE. The V and J ends lost 5 bases and 1 base respectively, with 10 bases between them. CDR3 bases: TGTGCCAGCAGTCTCGGAGCCGCCAAAAACATTCAGTACTTC. Its protein product is CASSLGAAKNIQYF. The full variable domain, completed using reference TRBV9 and TRBJ2-4, is DSGVTQTPKHLITATGQRVTLRCSPRSGDLSVYWYQQSLDQGLQFLIQYYNGEERAKGNILERFSAQQFPDLHSELNLSSLELGDSALYFCASSLGAAKNIQYFGAGTRLSVL.

The gene calls are TRBV7-9 and TRBJ2-1, with TRBD2 matching 14 bases. The germline CDR1 and CDR2 sequences are SEHNR and FQNEAQ (reference sequence). This CDR3 has 16 residues. V shed 6 bases and J 5 bases; nucleotides not matched to a gene: 6. This CDR3 is CASRRRTSGGHNEQFF. The CDR3 coding sequence is TGTGCCAGCAGACGTCGGACTAGCGGGGGGCACAATGAGCAGTTCTTC. Using reference TRBV7-9 and TRBJ2-1 for the parts outside the CDR3, the full variable domain is DTGVSQNPRHKITKRGQNVTFRCDPISEHNRLYWYRQTLGQGPEFLTYFQNEAQLEKSRLLSDRFSAERPKGSFSTLEIQRTEQGDSAMYLCASRRRTSGGHNEQFFGPGTRLTVL.

The gene calls are TRBV5-1 and TRBJ2-7, with a possible D match to TRBD2 (6 bases). The CDR3 length is 15 residues. Trimming left V 4 bases short and J 2 bases short, with 16 bases between. The germline CDR1 and CDR2 sequences are SGHRS and YFSETQ. The CDR3 reads CASSPGGGTTYEQYF. Here the CDR3 DNA reads TGCGCCAGCAGCCCCGGGGGAGGAACCACCTACGAGCAGTACTTC.

This rearrangement joins TRBV27 to TRBJ2-7; D is perhaps TRBD1 (6 bases). Per the germline V gene, CDR1 is MNHEY and CDR2 is SMNVEV (reference sequence). This CDR3 is 12 amino acids long. Trimming shortened V by 6 bases and J by 3 bases, and 9 bases separated the two germline ends. The CDR3 region has the DNA TGTGCCAGCAGAGCACAGGGCTACGAGCAGTACTTC. Translating gives CASRAQGYEQYF.

The chain couples TRBV5-4 to TRBJ2-5; TRBD2 matches at 8 bases. J lost 3 bases, V lost 4 bases, and 2 bases had no gene match. CDR1 is SGHNT, CDR2 YYREEE, per germline (reference sequence). This CDR3 comprises 13 residues. CDR3 sequence (DNA): TGTGCCAGCAGCCGGGGGGGCAAAGAGACCCAGTACTTC. Its protein product is CASSRGGKETQYF.

The rearrangement links TRBV7-2 to TRBJ2-1; 12 positions match TRBD2. From germline, CDR1 is SGHTA and CDR2 FQGNSA. The trim removed 5 bases at V and 7 bases at J, leaving 6 bases unmatched. The CDR3 is 15 amino acids. CDR3 nucleotides: TGTGCCAGCAGCCCGACTAGCGGGAGATGGAATGAGCAGTTCTTC. Residues: CASSPTSGRWNEQFF.

The chain couples TRBV3-1 (or the pseudogene TRBV3-2) to TRBJ2-3; D ambiguous. There are 13 residues in the CDR3. Trimming stripped 8 bases from V and 1 base from J, with 10 bases between. Per the germline V gene, CDR1 is LGHDT and CDR2 is YNNKEL (reference sequence). CDR3 protein: CASGEAGTDTQYF. The CDR3 coding sequence is TGTGCCAGCGGAGAGGCAGGCACAGATACGCAGTATTTT.

The chain carries TRBV30 and TRBJ2-7; D is ambiguous. V was clipped by 0 bases and J by 3 bases, with 6 bases between them. The CDR3 has 12 residues. Germline V CDR1 and CDR2: GTSNPN, SVGIG (reference sequence). This CDR3 is CAWSVLSYEQYF. The CDR3 nucleotides read TGTGCCTGGAGTGTTTTGAGCTACGAGCAGTACTTC.

The V and J genes are TRBV6-5 and TRBJ2-1, with D maybe TRBD2 (5 bases). CDR1 MNHEY and CDR2 SVGAGI come from the germline V gene. Trimming stripped 4 bases from V and 4 bases from J, with 17 bases between. The CDR3 sequence is 16 residues long. The CDR3 region has the DNA TGTGCCAGCAGTTCCCCACTAGGTCCGATTTACAATGAGCAGTTCTTC. Its protein product is CASSSPLGPIYNEQFF.

The genes are TRBV6-5 and TRBJ1-2, with TRBD1 identical over 8 bases. The V gene's germline CDR1 is MNHEY and CDR2 SVGAGI. J was trimmed by 5 bases and V by 6 bases; bases with no gene match: 8. The CDR3 sequence is 14 residues long. The CDR3 here is CASRPGQGVYGYTF. The DNA for the CDR3 is TGTGCCAGCAGGCCCGGACAGGGTGTATATGGCTACACCTTC.

The CDR3 loop is CASSDPRLWQYF. The CDR3 DNA reads TGTGCCAGCAGTGACCCGAGGCTGTGGCAGTACTTC. The V and J genes are TRBV6-4 and TRBJ2-7; unclear D gene. Germline lookup yields CDR1 MRHNA and CDR2 SNTAGT. Trimming took off 2 bases at V and 9 bases at J, with 11 bases between the two ends. The CDR3 totals 12 residues.

The chain joins TRBV10-3 to TRBJ2-7; tentatively, D is TRBD1 (6 bases). V dropped 6 bases and J dropped 4 bases, with 10 bases sitting between them. CDR1 and CDR2 (germline): ENHRY, SYGVKD. The CDR3 has 12 residues. CDR3 in DNA: TGTGCCATCAGCCTCAGGGGATACGAGCAGTACTTC. Translating gives CAISLRGYEQYF.

The chain carries TRBV6-1 and TRBJ2-1; 10 nucleotides agree with TRBD2. J was trimmed by 8 bases and V by 2 bases; bases with no gene match: 9. Germline loops: CDR1 MNHNS, CDR2 SASEGT. CDR3 length equals 16 residues. The DNA of the CDR3 is TGTGCCAGCAGTGAAAGCCTAGCGGGAGAAGGGCATGAGCAGTTCTTC. Its translation is CASSESLAGEGHEQFF.

This rearrangement joins TRBV25-1 to TRBJ2-1; a weak D match, TRBD2 (5 bases). Germline CDR1 is MGHDK and CDR2 is SYGVNS. V gave up 2 bases and J gave up 1 base, with 9 bases separating them. The CDR3 has 15 amino acids. The CDR3, as DNA: TGTGCCAGCAGTGAAATGGGGAGATCCTACAATGAGCAGTTCTTC. It specifies CASSEMGRSYNEQFF.

This clone appeared once. The genes are TRBV5-4 and TRBJ2-7, with 8 bases aligning to TRBD2. The CDR3 is 16 amino acids. Trimming took 6 bases from V and 0 from J; bases not matched to a gene: 11. The germline V gene encodes CDR1 SGHNT and CDR2 YYREEE (reference sequence). The CDR3 loop reads CASTLGGTRLSYEQYF. CDR3 bases: TGTGCCAGCACCCTAGGAGGGACTAGGCTCTCCTACGAGCAGTACTTC.

The V and J genes are TRBV2 and TRBJ2-1; D is ambiguous. Trimming took off 6 bases at V and 9 bases at J, with 15 bases between the two ends. The CDR3 has 13 residues. Germline lookup yields CDR1 SNHLY and CDR2 FYNNEI. CDR3 residues: CASRATVDFEQFF. DNA of the CDR3: TGTGCCAGCAGGGCCACAGTAGATTTTGAGCAGTTCTTC.

The chain combines TRBV14 with TRBJ1-2; 8 bases map to TRBD1. Germline CDR1 reads SGHDN; CDR2 reads FVKESK. CDR3 length: 15 residues. The junction had 9 bases not matched to a gene; V was cut back by 5 bases and J by 4 bases. CDR3 sequence (DNA): TGTGCCAGCAGCAGACGACAGGGGAAATCCTATGGCTACACCTTC. It translates to CASSRRQGKSYGYTF.

This clone appeared once. V is TRBV6-5 and J is TRBJ2-1, with 10 bases that match TRBD1. Germline V gene lookup returns CDR1 MNHEY and CDR2 SVGAGI. V was pared by 2 bases and J by 6 bases, with 4 bases of the junction left unmatched. The CDR3 spans 15 residues. The DNA for the CDR3 is TGTGCCAGCAGTTACACCGGGACAGGGGCCAATGAGCAGTTCTTC. It specifies CASSYTGTGANEQFF.

This chain joins TRBV7-3 and TRBJ2-5; the match to TRBD1 covers 8 bases. CDR1 and CDR2 (germline): SGHTA, FQGTGA. V was clipped by 2 bases and J by 4 bases; unmatched bases: 3. This CDR3 contains 14 residues. The CDR3 DNA follows: TGTGCCAGCAGCTTATCAGGGGGCTTAGAGACCCAGTACTTC. Protein: CASSLSGGLETQYF.

The chain links TRBV4-2 to TRBJ1-4; unclear D gene. Looked up from germline, CDR1 is LGHNA and CDR2 is YNFKEQ. V dropped 0 bases and J dropped 5 bases, with 13 bases sitting between them. CDR3 size: 16 residues. In nucleotides, the CDR3 is TGTGCCAGCAGCCAAGAGGTCTTGCAGGCAAATGAAAAACTGTTTTTT. Translation gives CASSQEVLQANEKLFF.

The chain combines TRBV28 with TRBJ2-1, with 11 bases fitting TRBD2. V gave up 7 bases and J gave up 8 bases; unmatched junction bases: 7. Germline CDR1 reads MDHEN; CDR2 reads SYDVKM. The CDR3 covers 14 residues. The CDR3 loop reads CASKSPSGRYEQFF. As DNA, the CDR3 is TGTGCCAGCAAGTCCCCTAGCGGGAGGTATGAGCAGTTCTTC.

This clone was found a few times. The genes are TRBV5-6 and TRBJ1-5; 8 bases map to TRBD1. There are 15 residues in the CDR3. The J segment lost 12 bases and the V segment lost 3 bases, leaving 14 bases of the junction unmatched. Germline CDR1 and CDR2: SGHDT and YYEEEE. The chain's CDR3 is CASSSTGGTLRGQHF. CDR3 sequence (DNA): TGTGCCAGCAGCTCTACAGGGGGTACCCTTAGGGGCCAGCATTTT. Full variable domain (remainder filled in from reference TRBV5-6 and TRBJ1-5): DAGVTQSPTHLIKTRGQQVTLRCSPKSGHDTVSWYQQALGQGPQFIFQYYEEEERQRGNFPDRFSGHQFPNYSSELNVNALLLGDSALYLCASSSTGGTLRGQHFGDGTRLSIL.